One and the same sample provided the 9 T cell receptor beta chains below, sequenced in a study of shared clonotypes between healthy human individuals (dated by TCRdb to the early 2020s). Library preparation was by the immunoSEQ multiplex PCR assay. TCRdb re-hosts the immuneACCESS table, in-frame sequences only. Its copies lack some clones; in the studies checked, an unresolved V gene accounts for under half of them, and the cause for the rest is not known. In this sample the table shows 850,000 to 1,200,000 clones, roughly 80% of which occur a single time. The leading ten clones occupy 1.4% to 1.5% of the sample. Sequencing was carried out using memory CD4+ T cells sorted from blood. What the cell subset or site label conveys for this sample: CD45RA-negative fraction. Receptors originate from a man aged 18 to 29 in good health.

V gene TRBV19 combines with J gene TRBJ2-7; 7 bases match TRBD1. CDR3 length: 15 amino acids. The J segment lost 0 bases and the V segment lost 1 base, leaving 3 bases of the junction unmatched. Germline V CDR1 and CDR2: LNHDA, SQIVND (reference sequence). CDR3 sequence reads: CASSIAQGSSYEQYF. The CDR3 DNA reads TGTGCCAGTAGTATAGCACAGGGGAGCTCCTACGAGCAGTACTTC. Variable domain in full (rest from reference TRBV19 and TRBJ2-7): DGGITQSPKYLFRKEGQNVTLSCEQNLNHDAMYWYRQDPGQGLRLIYYSQIVNDFQKGDIAEGYSVSREKKESFPLTVTSAQKNPTAFYLCASSIAQGSSYEQYFGPGTRLTVT.

The genes are TRBV5-1 and TRBJ2-7; D tentatively reads TRBD1 or TRBD2 (5 bases each). The germline V gene has CDR1 SGHRS and CDR2 YFSETQ. This CDR3 contains 14 residues. Trimming pared 3 bases from V and 2 bases from J, leaving 12 bases between. CDR3 in DNA: TGCGCCAGCAGCTCCCGCAGGGAGCCCTACGAGCAGTACTTC. Its translation: CASSSRREPYEQYF.

V usage is TRBV28 and J usage is TRBJ1-1, with 7 bases fitting TRBD1. J gave up 2 bases and V 5 bases, and 11 bases lay outside the gene matches. The CDR3 sequence is 16 residues long. Germline V lookup: CDR1 MDHEN, CDR2 SYDVKM. CDR3 residues: CASSGYRGWVNTEAFF. The CDR3 region has the DNA TGTGCCAGCAGTGGCTACAGGGGCTGGGTCAACACTGAAGCTTTCTTT. Full variable domain (rest looked up from reference TRBV28 and TRBJ1-1): DVKVTQSSRYLVKRTGEKVFLECVQDMDHENMFWYRQDPGLGLRLIYFSYDVKMKEKGDIPEGYSVSREKKERFSLILESASTNQTSMYLCASSGYRGWVNTEAFFGQGTRLTVV.

The chain uses TRBV7-2 and TRBJ2-3; the D gene is possibly TRBD1 (5 bases). V lost 5 bases and J 4 bases, leaving 16 bases between the germline ends. The CDR3 has 15 amino acids. Germline V CDR1 and CDR2: SGHTA, FQGNSA. The CDR3 nucleotides read TGTGCCAGCAGCCCCCTGGGGCAGGGTGCAGATACGCAGTATTTT. Its protein product is CASSPLGQGADTQYF.

This rearrangement joins TRBV6-1 to TRBJ1-2; the match to TRBD1 covers 9 bases. The CDR3 contains 15 residues. Germline loops: CDR1 MNHNS, CDR2 SASEGT. V lost 4 bases, J lost 3 bases, and 6 bases stayed unmatched. This CDR3 is CASSVTGGTDYGYTF. The CDR3 nucleotides are TGTGCCAGCAGTGTCACAGGGGGCACGGACTATGGCTACACCTTC.

This chain uses TRBV27 with TRBJ1-2; TRBD1 matches 10 bases. Unmatched junction bases numbered 9, after V lost 3 bases and J lost 5 bases. Germline CDR1 is MNHEY and CDR2 is SMNVEV (reference sequence). The CDR3 is made up of 16 amino acids. The CDR3 sequence is CASSLGQGRMEYGYTF. In DNA form, the CDR3 reads TGTGCCAGCAGTTTGGGACAGGGGAGAATGGAGTATGGCTACACCTTC.

This rearrangement joins TRBV5-1 to TRBJ2-3, with 9 bases lining up with TRBD1. Looked up from germline, CDR1 is SGHRS and CDR2 is YFSETQ. Losses at the gene ends were 7 bases for V and 4 bases for J; bases not matched to a gene: 10. The CDR3 runs to 15 residues. This CDR3 is CASSLGGTGPDTQYF. CDR3 in DNA: TGCGCCAGCTCGCTTGGAGGGACAGGGCCAGATACGCAGTATTTT.

The rearrangement joins TRBV9 to TRBJ2-2, with 9 bases aligning to TRBD1. The germline V gene encodes CDR1 SGDLS and CDR2 YYNGEE. The CDR3 runs 17 residues. Trimming removed 3 bases from V and 4 bases from J; junction bases left unmatched: 10. CDR3 sequence: CASSAPGGQGFTGELFF. Written as DNA, the CDR3 is TGTGCCAGCAGCGCCCCAGGGGGACAGGGTTTCACCGGGGAGCTGTTTTTT. Full variable domain (remainder filled in from reference TRBV9 and TRBJ2-2): DSGVTQTPKHLITATGQRVTLRCSPRSGDLSVYWYQQSLDQGLQFLIQYYNGEERAKGNILERFSAQQFPDLHSELNLSSLELGDSALYFCASSAPGGQGFTGELFFGEGSRLTVL.

The V and J genes are TRBV19 and TRBJ1-6, with D possibly matching TRBD1 (5 bases). In germline, CDR1 is LNHDA, CDR2 SQIVND (reference sequence). V was trimmed by 3 bases and J by 7 bases, leaving 13 bases between them. The CDR3 is made up of 15 amino acids. CDR3 protein: CASSIGAPGNSPLHF. For the CDR3, the DNA is TGTGCCAGTAGTATTGGGGCACCAGGAAATTCACCCCTCCACTTT.